This T cell receptor beta chain was profiled in a study of blood T cell repertoires in COVID-19. Study overall: Whether acute or convalescent, the COVID-19 samples came from the United States, Italy and Spain.

Sequencing was performed with immunoSEQ multiplex PCR; in TCRdb, only in-frame clones are kept and a portion is missing. In the table there are around 230,000 clones, around nine tenths of which are singletons. The CDR3 spans 14 residues. Germline CDR1 and CDR2: WSHSY and SAAADI. V trimming: 4 bases; J trimming: 3 bases; junction bases outside the gene matches: 4. The chain has TRBV10-2 and TRBJ1-2, with 8 positions matching TRBD1. The source is a man between 35 and 55 years old with acute or convalescent COVID-19. The source material was peripheral blood. In DNA form, the CDR3 reads TGCGCCAGCAGTGTACAGGGGGGGGACTATGGCTACACCTTC. This encodes CASSVQGGDYGYTF.